This TCR beta chain was recovered during a study of ipilimumab plus nivolumab after autologous stem cell transplantation. Trimming removed 3 bases at V and 5 bases at J, with 5 bases between. This CDR3 region has 11 residues. Per germline, CDR1 ENHRY and CDR2 SYGVKD. Some clones are missing from TCRdb's copy, which holds only in-frame ones; the method was immunoSEQ multiplex PCR. The sample has around 84,000 clones, 75% to 85% seen once; the top ten hold less than 2.5%. The chain uses TRBV10-3 and TRBJ2-7, with no clear D. Source: PBMCs, taken in a trial of ipilimumab plus nivolumab as post-transplant consolidation. The receptor was isolated from a male donor with diffuse large B-cell lymphoma. The CDR3 nucleotides are TGTGCCATCAGTGAAAACGACGAGCAGTACTTC. It codes for CAISENDEQYF.